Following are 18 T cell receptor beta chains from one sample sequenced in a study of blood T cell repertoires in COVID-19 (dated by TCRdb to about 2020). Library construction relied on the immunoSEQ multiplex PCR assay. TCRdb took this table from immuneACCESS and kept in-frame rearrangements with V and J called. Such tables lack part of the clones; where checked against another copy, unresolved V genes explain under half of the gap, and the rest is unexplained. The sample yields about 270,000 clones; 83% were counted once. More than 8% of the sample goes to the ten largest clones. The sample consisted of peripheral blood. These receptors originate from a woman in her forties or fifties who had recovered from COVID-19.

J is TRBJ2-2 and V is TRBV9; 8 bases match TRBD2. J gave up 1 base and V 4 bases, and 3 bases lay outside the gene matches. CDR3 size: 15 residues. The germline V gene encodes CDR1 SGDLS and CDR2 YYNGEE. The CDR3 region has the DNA TGTGCCAGCAGCCCCGGGGGGGTGAACACCGGGGAGCTGTTTTTT. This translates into CASSPGGVNTGELFF. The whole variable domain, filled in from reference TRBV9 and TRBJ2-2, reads DSGVTQTPKHLITATGQRVTLRCSPRSGDLSVYWYQQSLDQGLQFLIQYYNGEERAKGNILERFSAQQFPDLHSELNLSSLELGDSALYFCASSPGGVNTGELFFGEGSRLTVL.

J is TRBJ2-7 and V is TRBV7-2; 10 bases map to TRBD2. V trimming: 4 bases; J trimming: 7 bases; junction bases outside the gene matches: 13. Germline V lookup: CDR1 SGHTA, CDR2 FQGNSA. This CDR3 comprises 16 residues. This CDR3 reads CASSSPAGGQLGEQYF. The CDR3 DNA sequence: TGTGCCAGCAGCTCCCCAGCGGGGGGGCAGCTGGGAGAGCAGTACTTC.

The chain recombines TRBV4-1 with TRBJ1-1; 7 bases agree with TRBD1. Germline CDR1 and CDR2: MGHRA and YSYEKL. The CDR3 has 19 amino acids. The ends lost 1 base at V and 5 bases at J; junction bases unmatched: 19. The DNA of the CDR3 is TGCGCCAGCAGCCAAGCCACGAGAGGTGGGACAGTCGGGGTTACTGAAGCTTTCTTT. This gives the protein CASSQATRGGTVGVTEAFF.

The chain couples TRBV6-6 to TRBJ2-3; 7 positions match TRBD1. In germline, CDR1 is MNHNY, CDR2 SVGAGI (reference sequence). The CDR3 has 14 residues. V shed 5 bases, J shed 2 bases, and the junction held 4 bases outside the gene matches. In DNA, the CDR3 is TGTGCCAGCAGTGACAGGGTGCCCACAGATACGCAGTATTTT. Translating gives CASSDRVPTDTQYF.

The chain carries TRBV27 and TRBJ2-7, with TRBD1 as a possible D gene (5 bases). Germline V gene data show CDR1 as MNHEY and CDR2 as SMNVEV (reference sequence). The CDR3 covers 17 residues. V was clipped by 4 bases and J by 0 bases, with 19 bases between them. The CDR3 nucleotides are TGTGCCAGCAGTTCTACAACAGGTAACACCGTCTCCTACGAGCAGTACTTC. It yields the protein CASSSTTGNTVSYEQYF.

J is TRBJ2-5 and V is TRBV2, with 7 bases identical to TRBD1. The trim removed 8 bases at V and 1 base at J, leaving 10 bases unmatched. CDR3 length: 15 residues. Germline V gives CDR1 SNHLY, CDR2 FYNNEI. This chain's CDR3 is CASDRQGTPQETQYF. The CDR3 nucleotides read TGTGCCAGCGATAGACAGGGTACTCCCCAAGAGACCCAGTACTTC.

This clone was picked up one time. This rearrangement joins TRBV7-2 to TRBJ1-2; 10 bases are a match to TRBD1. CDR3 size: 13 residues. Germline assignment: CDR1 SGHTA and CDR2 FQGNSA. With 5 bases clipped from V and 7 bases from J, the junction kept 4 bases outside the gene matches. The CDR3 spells CASSRQGARGYTF. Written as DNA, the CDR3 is TGTGCCAGCAGCCGACAGGGGGCGCGTGGCTACACCTTC.

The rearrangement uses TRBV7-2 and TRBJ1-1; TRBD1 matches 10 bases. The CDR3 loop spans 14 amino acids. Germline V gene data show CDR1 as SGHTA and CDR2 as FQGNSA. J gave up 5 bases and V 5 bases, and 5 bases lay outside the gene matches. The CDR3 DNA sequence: TGTGCCAGCAGCGGACAGGGGGTGGGTACTGAAGCTTTCTTT. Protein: CASSGQGVGTEAFF.

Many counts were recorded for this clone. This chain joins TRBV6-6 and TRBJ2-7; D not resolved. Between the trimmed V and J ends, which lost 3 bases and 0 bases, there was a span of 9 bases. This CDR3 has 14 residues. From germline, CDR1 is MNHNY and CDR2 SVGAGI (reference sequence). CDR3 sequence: CASSYLDSSYEQYF. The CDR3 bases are TGTGCCAGCAGTTATCTTGATAGCTCCTACGAGCAGTACTTC.

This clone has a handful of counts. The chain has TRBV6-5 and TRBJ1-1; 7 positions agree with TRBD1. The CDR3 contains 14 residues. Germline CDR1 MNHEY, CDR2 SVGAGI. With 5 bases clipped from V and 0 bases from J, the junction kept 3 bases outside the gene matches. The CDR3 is CASSQQGLNTEAFF. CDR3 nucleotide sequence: TGTGCCAGCAGTCAACAGGGGCTGAACACTGAAGCTTTCTTT.

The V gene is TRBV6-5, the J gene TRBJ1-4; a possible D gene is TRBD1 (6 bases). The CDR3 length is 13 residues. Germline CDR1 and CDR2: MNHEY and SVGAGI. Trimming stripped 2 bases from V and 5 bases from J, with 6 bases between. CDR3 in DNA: TGTGCCAGCAGTTACCAGGGGAATGAAAAACTGTTTTTT. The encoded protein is CASSYQGNEKLFF.

The CDR3 protein is CASSVGLTGGTDTQYF. CDR3 bases: TGTGCCAGCAGCGTAGGTTTGACAGGGGGCACAGATACGCAGTATTTT. The chain joins TRBV9 to TRBJ2-3; 8 bases agree with TRBD1. The CDR3 consists of 16 residues. CDR1 is SGDLS and CDR2 is YYNGEE in the germline V gene. After removal of 0 bases from V and 1 base from J, the junction contained 4 bases not matched to a gene.

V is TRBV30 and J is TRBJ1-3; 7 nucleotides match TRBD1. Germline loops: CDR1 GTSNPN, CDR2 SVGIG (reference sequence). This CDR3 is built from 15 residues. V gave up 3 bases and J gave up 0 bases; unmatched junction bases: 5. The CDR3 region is CAWRRQGSSGNTIYF. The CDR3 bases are TGTGCCTGGAGAAGACAGGGAAGCTCTGGAAACACCATATATTTT. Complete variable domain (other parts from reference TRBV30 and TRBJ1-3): SQTIHQWPATLVQPVGSPLSLECTVEGTSNPNLYWYRQAAGRGLQLLFYSVGIGQISSEVPQNLSASRPQDRQFILSSKKLLLSDSGFYLCAWRRQGSSGNTIYFGEGSWLTVV.

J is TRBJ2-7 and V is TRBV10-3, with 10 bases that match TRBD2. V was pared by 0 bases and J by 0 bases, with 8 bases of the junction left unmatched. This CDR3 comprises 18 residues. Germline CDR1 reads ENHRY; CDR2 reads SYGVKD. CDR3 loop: CAISESRQRGGSSYEQYF. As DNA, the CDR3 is TGTGCCATCAGTGAGTCGAGACAGCGGGGGGGAAGCTCCTACGAGCAGTACTTC.

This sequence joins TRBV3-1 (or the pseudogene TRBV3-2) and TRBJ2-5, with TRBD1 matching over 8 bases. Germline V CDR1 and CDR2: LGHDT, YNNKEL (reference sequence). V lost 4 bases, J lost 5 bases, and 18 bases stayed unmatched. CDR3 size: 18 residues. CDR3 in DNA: TGTGCCAGCAGCCTCTCCGGGACAGGAGAACCTGGGGAGGAGACCCAGTACTTC. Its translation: CASSLSGTGEPGEETQYF.

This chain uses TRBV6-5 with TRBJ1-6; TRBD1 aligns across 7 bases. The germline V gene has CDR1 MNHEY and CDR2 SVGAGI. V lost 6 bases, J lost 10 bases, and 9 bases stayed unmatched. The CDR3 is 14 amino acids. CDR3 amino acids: CASRGDREGSPLHF. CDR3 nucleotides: TGTGCCAGCAGAGGAGACAGGGAAGGGTCACCCCTCCACTTT.

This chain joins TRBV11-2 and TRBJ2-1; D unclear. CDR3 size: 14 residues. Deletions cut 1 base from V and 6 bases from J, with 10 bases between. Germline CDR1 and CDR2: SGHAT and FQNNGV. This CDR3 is CASSLGWAINEQFF. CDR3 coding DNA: TGTGCCAGCAGCTTAGGGTGGGCCATCAATGAGCAGTTCTTC.

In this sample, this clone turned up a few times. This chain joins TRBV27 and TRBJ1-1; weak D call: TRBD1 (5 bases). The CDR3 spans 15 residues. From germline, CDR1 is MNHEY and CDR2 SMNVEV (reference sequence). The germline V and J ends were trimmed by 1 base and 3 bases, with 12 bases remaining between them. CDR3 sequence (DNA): TGTGCCAGCAGTTTATGGGGGGGATTGGACACTGAAGCTTTCTTT. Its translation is CASSLWGGLDTEAFF.